The 22 T cell receptor beta chains reported below all come from one sample, sequenced in a study of blood T cell repertoires in COVID-19 (dated by TCRdb to 2020 to 2021). Library prep was done by the immunoSEQ multiplex PCR assay. The clones in this table, taken by TCRdb from immuneACCESS, are in-frame only. Not every clone is retained; where verified, under half of the shortfall comes from an unresolved V gene, and the cause of the rest is unknown. The sample records some 41,000 clones, around 80% of which are singletons. The ten largest account for approximately 7.6% of the sample. Source material: peripheral blood. All receptors come from an older man in a cohort sampled during active COVID-19.

There are a few counts of this clone. The chain links TRBV7-8 to TRBJ1-6; the D gene is possibly TRBD1 (6 bases). CDR3 length equals 14 residues. Trimming left V 2 bases short and J 7 bases short, with 9 bases between. Germline V gives CDR1 SGHVS, CDR2 FQNEAQ. In DNA form, the CDR3 reads TGTGCCAGCAGCTTAAGGCAGGGGAATTCACCCCTCCACTTT. Translated, it gives CASSLRQGNSPLHF.

This chain connects TRBV7-9 to TRBJ2-7, with D perhaps matching TRBD2 (5 bases). Germline-derived CDR1 and CDR2 are SEHNR and FQNEAQ (reference sequence). CDR3 size: 12 residues. V lost 6 bases and J 9 bases, leaving 15 bases between the germline ends. The CDR3 DNA sequence: TGTGCCAGCAGTCAAAGTGTGGAGGCGCAGTACTTC. Amino acids: CASSQSVEAQYF.

V usage is TRBV18 and J usage is TRBJ1-6, with unresolved D. V was trimmed by 2 bases and J by 6 bases, leaving 8 bases between them. The CDR3 is 14 amino acids. Germline values: CDR1 KGHSH, CDR2 LQKENI. The CDR3 sequence is CASSPGGVNSPLHF. CDR3 nucleotide sequence: TGTGCCAGCTCACCAGGAGGTGTTAATTCACCCCTCCACTTT.

This clone has only a few counts. This chain joins TRBV28 and TRBJ1-6; D gene unclear. Deletions cut 3 bases from V and 7 bases from J, with 4 bases between. The CDR3 is 12 residues long. The germline CDR1 and CDR2 sequences are MDHEN and SYDVKM. CDR3 sequence reads: CASSFENSPLHF. CDR3 bases: TGTGCCAGCAGTTTCGAGAATTCACCCCTCCACTTT.

This sequence joins TRBV5-4 and TRBJ1-2; 7 positions match TRBD1. The length of the CDR3 is 13 residues. Germline V lookup: CDR1 SGHNT, CDR2 YYREEE (reference sequence). V lost 2 bases to trimming and J lost 7 bases; unmatched junction nucleotides: 5. This CDR3 is CASSFGQVSGYTF. DNA of the CDR3: TGTGCCAGCAGCTTTGGACAGGTCTCTGGCTACACCTTC.

The V and J genes are TRBV27 and TRBJ1-6; the D gene is possibly TRBD1 (6 bases). The V end lost 2 bases, the J end lost 3 bases, and 8 bases lay between the germline ends. This CDR3 spans 15 amino acids. Germline V lookup: CDR1 MNHEY, CDR2 SMNVEV (reference sequence). CDR3 sequence reads: CASSLRDNYNSPLHF. Written as DNA, the CDR3 is TGTGCCAGCAGTTTAAGGGACAACTATAATTCACCCCTCCACTTT.

The chain combines TRBV6-5 with TRBJ2-2; no reliable D call. Looked up from germline, CDR1 is MNHEY and CDR2 is SVGAGI. This CDR3 region has 12 residues. The V gene lost 6 bases and the J gene lost 4 bases, with 6 bases spanning the gap. The CDR3 bases are TGTGCCAGCAGCCCCTCCACCGGGGAGCTGTTTTTT. It translates to CASSPSTGELFF.

The chain couples TRBV29-1 to TRBJ2-4, with unresolved D. Trimming cost V 4 bases and J 3 bases, with 7 bases left between them. Germline V gives CDR1 SQVTM, CDR2 ANQGSEA. This CDR3 has 12 residues. This CDR3 reads CSVGASKNIQYF. The CDR3 nucleotides read TGCAGCGTTGGAGCAAGCAAAAACATTCAGTACTTC.

This rearrangement joins TRBV4-1 to TRBJ1-4, with D unresolved. In germline, CDR1 is MGHRA, CDR2 YSYEKL. The CDR3 totals 14 residues. Trimming pared 4 bases from V and 3 bases from J, leaving 9 bases between. CDR3 residues: CASSRRAANEKLFF. The DNA for the CDR3 is TGCGCCAGCAGCCGAAGAGCGGCTAATGAAAAACTGTTTTTT.

The J gene is TRBJ2-5, the V gene TRBV12-3 or TRBV12-4; possibly TRBD1 for D (6 bases). V gave up 8 bases and J gave up 2 bases, with 12 bases separating them. The CDR3 length is 13 residues. The CDR3 DNA is TGTGCCAGCGCAACGGACAGACAAGAGACCCAGTACTTC. Protein sequence: CASATDRQETQYF.

The chain couples TRBV28 to TRBJ2-3; TRBD2 is a possible D gene (6 bases). This CDR3 has 15 residues. V gave up 5 bases and J gave up 1 base, with 13 bases separating them. From germline, CDR1 is MDHEN and CDR2 SYDVKM. The CDR3 bases are TGTGCCAGCAGTATTAGCGGTCTGGGCACAGATACGCAGTATTTT. Translated: CASSISGLGTDTQYF.

The genes are TRBV28 and TRBJ1-6; D gene ambiguous. Trimming took 8 bases from V and 10 from J, leaving 6 bases between them. The CDR3 is made up of 10 amino acids. Germline V gene data show CDR1 as MDHEN and CDR2 as SYDVKM. The CDR3 bases are TGTGCCAGCGGAGACTCACCCCTCCACTTT. Amino acids: CASGDSPLHF.

This chain connects TRBV6-2 or TRBV6-3 to TRBJ2-7; 7 nucleotides line up with TRBD1. CDR1 MNHEY and CDR2 SVGEGT come from the germline V gene. V shed 6 bases, J shed 1 base, and the junction held 12 bases outside the gene matches. This CDR3 region has 16 residues. For the CDR3, the DNA is TGTGCCAGCAGCCCAAACTCTGGGACAGTTTCCTACGAGCAGTACTTC. Its protein product is CASSPNSGTVSYEQYF.

The chain uses TRBV7-8 and TRBJ2-7; TRBD1 matches at 7 bases. With 4 bases clipped from V and 1 base from J, the junction kept 4 bases outside the gene matches. The length of the CDR3 is 14 residues. CDR1 is SGHVS and CDR2 is FQNEAQ in the germline V gene. In nucleotides, the CDR3 is TGTGCCAGCAGCTCCAGACAGGGATCCTACGAGCAGTACTTC. Translating gives CASSSRQGSYEQYF.

The chain uses TRBV19 and TRBJ1-5, with D uncertain. CDR3 length: 14 amino acids. CDR1 is LNHDA and CDR2 is SQIVND in the germline V gene (reference sequence). Trimming cost V 4 bases and J 2 bases, with 9 bases left between them. CDR3 nucleotide sequence: TGTGCCAGTAGTAGAAGACACCGCAATCAGCCCCAGCATTTT. This encodes CASSRRHRNQPQHF.

This chain uses TRBV4-3 with TRBJ2-4; the D gene is possibly TRBD1 (6 bases). Germline V gives CDR1 LGHNA, CDR2 YSLEER. The V gene lost 0 bases and the J gene lost 7 bases, with 16 bases spanning the gap. The CDR3 has 16 amino acids. DNA for the CDR3: TGCGCCAGCAGCCAAGATATGAGCAGGGGAAGGAACATTCAGTACTTC. Translated: CASSQDMSRGRNIQYF.

This chain joins TRBV3-1 (or the pseudogene TRBV3-2) and TRBJ1-1, with 9 bases matching TRBD1. V lost 4 bases and J lost 7; bases outside the gene matches: 7. CDR3 length: 14 amino acids. Germline V gene data show CDR1 as LGHDT and CDR2 as YNNKEL (reference sequence). DNA of the CDR3: TGTGCCAGCAGCCTCCGACAGGGGGGTGGTGAAGCTTTCTTT. It codes for CASSLRQGGGEAFF.

The rearrangement links TRBV5-1 to TRBJ2-1, with 7 bases lining up with TRBD2. Germline-derived CDR1 and CDR2 are SGHRS and YFSETQ. CDR3 size: 15 residues. After removal of 9 bases from V and 0 bases from J, the junction contained 9 bases not matched to a gene. CDR3: CATSLSGISYNEQFF. The CDR3 DNA reads as TGCGCCACCTCTTTAAGCGGGATCTCCTACAATGAGCAGTTCTTC.

The chain links TRBV7-9 to TRBJ1-4, with TRBD1 identical over 7 bases. Looked up from germline, CDR1 is SEHNR and CDR2 is FQNEAQ (reference sequence). This CDR3 spans 15 amino acids. The J segment lost 1 base and the V segment lost 6 bases, leaving 5 bases of the junction unmatched. The CDR3 DNA sequence: TGTGCCAGCAGTTATAGACAGGGAACTAATGAAAAACTGTTTTTT. This codes for CASSYRQGTNEKLFF.

V is TRBV24-1 and J is TRBJ2-3; D perhaps matches TRBD2 (7 bases). Trimming took off 4 bases at V and 1 base at J, with 14 bases between the two ends. Germline loops: CDR1 KGHDR, CDR2 SFDVKD. The CDR3 contains 16 residues. DNA for the CDR3: TGTGCCACCAGTGACTCCTTAGGGGGGGGCACAGATACGCAGTATTTT. Translated, it gives CATSDSLGGGTDTQYF.

V and J are TRBV7-2 and TRBJ2-1; 10 positions match TRBD1. Germline CDR1 SGHTA, CDR2 FQGNSA. J gave up 7 bases and V 2 bases, and 11 bases lay outside the gene matches. The CDR3 runs 17 residues. The chain's CDR3 is CASSLRSTGGVRNEQFF. The CDR3 nucleotides read TGTGCCAGCAGCTTAAGGTCGACAGGGGGCGTTCGAAATGAGCAGTTCTTC.

The V and J genes are TRBV11-1 and TRBJ2-1, with D hard to call. V gave up 3 bases and J gave up 4 bases, with 7 bases separating them. Germline V gene sequence: CDR1 SGHAT, CDR2 FQDESV (reference sequence). The CDR3 extends over 13 amino acids. This CDR3 reads CASSFGMYNEQFF. In nucleotides, the CDR3 is TGTGCCAGCAGCTTTGGCATGTACAATGAGCAGTTCTTC.